This TCR beta chain was identified in a study of T-cell reconstitution after alpha-beta-depleted transplantation in children. Unique molecular identifiers featured in how the TCRbeta library was prepared. TCRdb used MiXCR to reprocess the PCR reads, holding one entry per CDR3 protein. The sample comprises about 270,000 distinct CDR3 sequences, roughly 9.5% of which are singletons, and roughly a tenth rests with the top ten. This clonotype was seen a few times. Specimen: PBMCs from the stem cell graft donor, collected from the stem cell graft. The origin of this receptor is a human donor who donated a stem cell graft to a child with SCID.

The CDR3 spells CASSLQGSGGELFF. As DNA, the CDR3 is TGTGCCAGCAGCTTACAGGGTTCCGGCGGGGAGCTGTTTTTT. The J gene is TRBJ2-2, the V gene TRBV7-3, with TRBD1 as a possible D gene (5 bases). This CDR3 has 14 residues. V lost 2 bases, J lost 7 bases, and 11 bases lay in between. CDR1 and CDR2 from the germline V gene are SGHTA and FQGTGA. The full variable domain, rest sourced from reference TRBV7-3 and TRBJ2-2, is GAGVSQTPSNKVTEKGKYVELRCDPISGHTALYWYRQSLGQGPEFLIYFQGTGAADDSGLPNDRFFAVRPEGSVSTLKIQRTERGDSAVYLCASSLQGSGGELFFGEGSRLTVL.